This TCR beta chain came from a study of blood T cell repertoires in COVID-19. Study background: From T cells, B-cell-depleted T cells, or PBMCs came the material, which was cDNA or gDNA.

Per the original data handling: Amplification with reference gene primers provided the estimates of nucleated cell counts. The method was immunoSEQ multiplex PCR; TCRdb's version includes in-frame clones alone and lacks a portion of them. That table supplies the V and J calls and clone size; D and trimming were determined from the DNA. This sample yields about 280,000 clones, of which 70% to 90% are seen a single time; about 1% belongs to the top ten. Allocation to cohorts depended on clinical history reported by the participants. Between the trimmed V and J ends, which lost 0 bases and 7 bases, there was a span of 10 bases. The CDR3 totals 13 residues. Germline V gene sequence: CDR1 SGHDT, CDR2 YYEEEE.

This sequence was found in a woman in her 30s who had recovered from COVID-19. The chain links TRBV5-6 to TRBJ1-2; no definite D call. Sequenced material: PBMCs or T cells enriched from blood (not recorded which). The CDR3: CASSLVEATGYTF. The CDR3 region has the DNA TGTGCCAGCAGCTTGGTAGAAGCTACTGGCTACACCTTC.